This T cell receptor beta chain emerged from a study of cytomegalovirus exposure and HLA in healthy donors. Study-wide context: Counted in an early data release were tens of millions of unique TCRs from HLA-typed donors.

Regarding this clone: Antigen specificity is unknown.

The study ran its PCR with 60 Vbeta and 13 Jbeta primers. Clones were sequenced by immunoSEQ multiplex PCR, and TCRdb holds only the in-frame ones, with some missing. The sample holds around 87,000 clones, 81% seen once. Study-wide results and limits: In an earlier analysis, productive rearrangement rates for most beta V segments clustered near 90% or 30%. Among immune exposure information, only CMV serostatus was available. Most TCR sequences proved rare, with some public TCRs found in many donors.

CDR3 length: 13 amino acids. Germline CDR1 MNHNY, CDR2 SVGAGI (reference sequence). Trimming cost V 7 bases and J 15 bases, with 22 bases left between them. Sequenced sample: PBMCs. This TCR was recovered from a girl aged 2 to 9 in good health and CMV-seropositive. The rearrangement joins TRBV6-6 to TRBJ2-1, with D maybe TRBD2 (6 bases). CDR3 protein: CASTRRLGVWLFF. The DNA for the CDR3 is TGTGCCAGCACCCGTCGACTAGGGGTTTGGTTGTTCTTC.